A single sample is the source of the 26 T cell receptor beta chains below, sequenced in a study of blood T cell repertoires in COVID-19 (dated by TCRdb to 2018 to 2021). Preparation of the library involved the immunoSEQ multiplex PCR assay. The table comes from immuneACCESS by way of TCRdb, which keeps in-frame sequences with V and J called. Part of the clones is missing from these tables; in studies checked, under half for an unresolved V gene and the rest for unknown reasons. Counted in this sample were 45,000 to 65,000 clones; about 91% of them appeared once. Approximately 4.9% of the sample belongs to the ten largest clones. The sequencing input was peripheral blood. These receptor sequences come from a man between 60 and 75 years old with active COVID-19.

The CDR3 DNA is TGTGCCAGCAGCAGAACCTACGAGCAGTACTTC. It yields the protein CASSRTYEQYF. The chain combines TRBV28 with TRBJ2-7; no clear D gene. Deletions cut 6 bases from V and 2 bases from J, with 5 bases between. This CDR3 has 11 residues. Germline V CDR1 and CDR2: MDHEN, SYDVKM. Variable domain in full (rest from reference TRBV28 and TRBJ2-7): DVKVTQSSRYLVKRTGEKVFLECVQDMDHENMFWYRQDPGLGLRLIYFSYDVKMKEKGDIPEGYSVSREKKERFSLILESASTNQTSMYLCASSRTYEQYFGPGTRLTVT.

This clone appeared a single time. V is TRBV9 and J is TRBJ1-2; D unresolved. V was cut by 6 bases and J by 6 bases, with 24 bases left in between. Germline assignment: CDR1 SGDLS and CDR2 YYNGEE. There are 16 residues in the CDR3. CDR3 DNA sequence: TGTGCCAGCAATCGAAAAGCGAGTGGAAGTTTTAATGGCTACACCTTC. Translating it yields CASNRKASGSFNGYTF. Full variable domain (remainder filled in from reference TRBV9 and TRBJ1-2): DSGVTQTPKHLITATGQRVTLRCSPRSGDLSVYWYQQSLDQGLQFLIQYYNGEERAKGNILERFSAQQFPDLHSELNLSSLELGDSALYFCASNRKASGSFNGYTFGSGTRLTVV.

This chain links TRBV5-5 with TRBJ2-2; 7 positions match TRBD1. CDR1 is SGHKS, CDR2 YYEKEE, per germline (reference sequence). The CDR3 totals 14 residues. After removal of 6 bases from V and 1 base from J, the junction contained 3 bases not matched to a gene. Here the CDR3 reads CASTWTGNTGELFF. For the CDR3, the DNA is TGTGCCAGCACCTGGACAGGGAACACCGGGGAGCTGTTTTTT.

This chain links TRBV9 with TRBJ2-5; tentative D call: TRBD2 (6 bases). CDR3 length: 14 residues. The germline V and J ends were trimmed by 0 bases and 4 bases, with 10 bases remaining between them. Germline CDR1 is SGDLS and CDR2 is YYNGEE. CDR3 loop: CASSVGRAVETQYF. The CDR3 nucleotides read TGTGCCAGCAGCGTAGGGAGGGCCGTAGAGACCCAGTACTTC.

This chain connects TRBV7-9 to TRBJ2-5; 15 bases line up with TRBD2. Germline V CDR1 and CDR2: SEHNR, FQNEAQ (reference sequence). The CDR3 consists of 18 residues. With 5 bases clipped from V and 2 bases from J, the junction kept 9 bases outside the gene matches. CDR3 sequence: CASSPGLAGGPSQETQYF. DNA for the CDR3: TGTGCCAGCAGCCCCGGACTAGCGGGAGGGCCGAGTCAAGAGACCCAGTACTTC. Filled out from reference TRBV7-9 and TRBJ2-5, the complete variable domain reads DTGVSQNPRHKITKRGQNVTFRCDPISEHNRLYWYRQTLGQGPEFLTYFQNEAQLEKSRLLSDRFSAERPKGSFSTLEIQRTEQGDSAMYLCASSPGLAGGPSQETQYFGPGTRLLVL.

This chain links TRBV6-6 with TRBJ1-1, with D possibly matching TRBD1 (6 bases). The V end lost 7 bases, the J end lost 6 bases, and 12 bases lay between the germline ends. The germline gives CDR1 MNHNY, CDR2 SVGAGI (reference sequence). The CDR3 extends over 12 amino acids. The CDR3 protein is CASNQGTSEAFF. Here the CDR3 DNA reads TGTGCCAGCAATCAGGGGACCTCTGAAGCTTTCTTT.

The chain links TRBV4-2 to TRBJ2-3; TRBD2 aligns across 12 bases. Germline CDR1 reads LGHNA; CDR2 reads YNFKEQ. The CDR3 contains 16 residues. After removal of 3 bases from V and 9 bases from J, the junction contained 10 bases not matched to a gene. The CDR3 DNA follows: TGTGCCAGCAGCCAGGGGCTAGCGGGAGGGCCGGGGACGCAGTATTTT. It codes for CASSQGLAGGPGTQYF.

The genes are TRBV19 and TRBJ2-3; 7 bases align to TRBD1. The CDR3 contains 14 residues. J lost 4 bases, V lost 4 bases, and 5 bases had no gene match. Germline lookup yields CDR1 LNHDA and CDR2 SQIVND (reference sequence). As DNA, the CDR3 is TGTGCCAGTAGTAGACAGGGCATGGCAGATACGCAGTATTTT. As protein: CASSRQGMADTQYF.

This chain connects TRBV4-2 to TRBJ2-2; 7 bases match TRBD2. Germline V gene data show CDR1 as LGHNA and CDR2 as YNFKEQ. This CDR3 spans 17 amino acids. J was trimmed by 4 bases and V by 0 bases; bases with no gene match: 8. The CDR3 reads CASSQDKGTTSTGELFF. CDR3 sequence (DNA): TGTGCCAGCAGCCAAGATAAAGGGACTACTTCCACCGGGGAGCTGTTTTTT.

The chain employs TRBV6-2 or TRBV6-3 and TRBJ1-1; a weak D match, TRBD1 (5 bases). The CDR3 length is 17 residues. Trimming took off 2 bases at V and 1 base at J, with 17 bases between the two ends. Germline assignment: CDR1 MNHEY and CDR2 SVGEGT. This chain's CDR3 is CASSYRSGERENTEAFF. The CDR3 DNA sequence: TGTGCCAGCAGTTACCGATCGGGGGAAAGGGAGAACACTGAAGCTTTCTTT.

CDR3 region: CASSPSSVGAWHSPLHF. CDR3 coding DNA: TGTGCCAGCAGCCCTAGCTCGGTAGGGGCATGGCATTCACCCCTCCACTTT. The V gene is TRBV6-2 or TRBV6-3, the J gene TRBJ1-6, with TRBD1 as a possible D gene (5 bases). CDR3 size: 17 residues. V was pared by 6 bases and J by 8 bases, with 23 bases between. The germline V gene encodes CDR1 MNHEY and CDR2 SVGEGT.

The gene calls are TRBV5-6 and TRBJ2-5; a weak D match, TRBD2 (5 bases). The CDR3 spans 13 residues. Between the trimmed V and J ends, which lost 3 bases and 1 base, there was a span of 7 bases. CDR1 SGHDT and CDR2 YYEEEE come from the germline V gene. The CDR3 here is CASSWTVQETQYF. CDR3 DNA sequence: TGTGCCAGCAGCTGGACTGTCCAAGAGACCCAGTACTTC.

The chain is built from TRBV5-1 and TRBJ2-5; D possibly corresponds to TRBD2 (6 bases). The CDR3 runs 16 residues. Trimming removed 2 bases at V and 4 bases at J, with 18 bases between. Germline CDR1 SGHRS, CDR2 YFSETQ. The CDR3 coding sequence is TGCGCCAGCAGCTTCCGAGGCGGGAAGGCCGGAGAGACCCAGTACTTC. Its translation is CASSFRGGKAGETQYF.

This rearrangement joins TRBV25-1 to TRBJ2-7, with D possibly being TRBD1 (6 bases). The CDR3 contains 14 residues. Trimming removed 4 bases at V and 2 bases at J, with 12 bases between. Looked up from germline, CDR1 is MGHDK and CDR2 is SYGVNS. In DNA, the CDR3 is TGTGCCAGCAGTGGACACAGGGTAACCTACGAGCAGTACTTC. It codes for CASSGHRVTYEQYF.

The J gene is TRBJ1-5, the V gene TRBV19; D uncertain. In germline, CDR1 is LNHDA, CDR2 SQIVND (reference sequence). The CDR3 runs to 13 residues. V shed 6 bases and J shed 0 bases, with 6 bases lying between them. As DNA, the CDR3 is TGTGCCAGTAGCCTAAATAGCAATCAGCCCCAGCATTTT. It encodes CASSLNSNQPQHF. Together with reference TRBV19 and TRBJ1-5, the CDR3 gives the full variable domain: DGGITQSPKYLFRKEGQNVTLSCEQNLNHDAMYWYRQDPGQGLRLIYYSQIVNDFQKGDIAEGYSVSREKKESFPLTVTSAQKNPTAFYLCASSLNSNQPQHFGDGTRLSIL.

The rearrangement links TRBV7-6 to TRBJ2-7; D perhaps matches TRBD1 (5 bases). This CDR3 spans 13 amino acids. The ends were cut back, 5 bases at V and 6 bases at J, with 14 bases in the middle. In germline, CDR1 is SGHVS, CDR2 FNYEAQ. The CDR3 DNA reads TGTGCCAGCAGCAGACAGTTTTCTACCGAGCAGTACTTC. This gives the protein CASSRQFSTEQYF.

The chain has TRBV4-2 and TRBJ1-2, with a weak D call TRBD1 (6 bases). CDR3 length: 15 residues. The germline CDR1 and CDR2 sequences are LGHNA and YNFKEQ. V dropped 3 bases and J dropped 5 bases, with 16 bases sitting between them. The CDR3 bases are TGTGCCAGCAGCCAGAACTCCGGACAGAGATATGGCTACACCTTC. It is translated as CASSQNSGQRYGYTF.

Only one count was recorded for this clone. The chain joins TRBV28 to TRBJ2-1; 13 nucleotides agree with TRBD2. The CDR3 has 17 residues. J was trimmed by 7 bases and V by 5 bases; bases with no gene match: 11. Germline V gene lookup returns CDR1 MDHEN and CDR2 SYDVKM. CDR3 sequence reads: CASSKRLAGGFGNEQFF. Here the CDR3 DNA reads TGTGCCAGCAGTAAGAGACTAGCGGGAGGTTTTGGGAATGAGCAGTTCTTC.

The CDR3 DNA sequence: TGTGCCAGCGTCACAGGGGGTTACGAGCAGTACTTC. Translated: CASVTGGYEQYF. This chain connects TRBV11-3 to TRBJ2-7; TRBD1 matches 8 bases. The germline V gene encodes CDR1 SGHNT and CDR2 YENEEA. There are 12 residues in the CDR3. Trimming cost V 8 bases and J 4 bases; bases outside gene matches: 4.

CDR3 residues: CAISDHRGGTDTQYF. CDR3 coding DNA: TGTGCCATCAGTGACCACAGGGGGGGCACAGATACGCAGTATTTT. The chain couples TRBV10-3 to TRBJ2-3, with TRBD1 matching 8 bases. This CDR3 has 15 residues. Unmatched junction bases numbered 3, after V lost 3 bases and J lost 1 base. The germline CDR1 and CDR2 sequences are ENHRY and SYGVKD.

The genes are TRBV5-4 and TRBJ2-5, with TRBD1 matching over 7 bases. The ends lost 4 bases at V and 5 bases at J; junction bases unmatched: 8. CDR1 and CDR2 (germline): SGHNT, YYREEE (reference sequence). The CDR3 consists of 14 residues. The DNA of the CDR3 is TGTGCCAGCAGCATCAAGGGGGCGCGGGAGACCCAGTACTTC. Amino acid sequence: CASSIKGARETQYF.

The V gene is TRBV5-4, the J gene TRBJ2-7; 8 bases map to TRBD2. The CDR3 has 18 residues. CDR1 is SGHNT and CDR2 is YYREEE in the germline V gene (reference sequence). V lost 0 bases, J lost 5 bases, and 16 bases stayed unmatched. The DNA for the CDR3 is TGTGCCAGCAGCTTGGGAGGCTTAGCGGGGTTCAGTCCCGACGAGCAGTACTTC. Its translation is CASSLGGLAGFSPDEQYF.

In this sample, this clone turned up once. V usage is TRBV2 and J usage is TRBJ2-1; D is unclear. With 9 bases removed from V and 2 bases from J, the gap between germline ends came to 11 bases. In germline, CDR1 is SNHLY, CDR2 FYNNEI. The CDR3 loop spans 13 amino acids. The CDR3 spells CASRESTYNEQFF. The CDR3 nucleotides are TGTGCCAGTAGGGAATCAACCTACAATGAGCAGTTCTTC.

In its sample, this clone was seen a few times. The gene calls are TRBV9 and TRBJ2-1, with D perhaps TRBD1 (5 bases). The ends were cut back, 4 bases at V and 8 bases at J, with 13 bases in the middle. Germline CDR1 reads SGDLS; CDR2 reads YYNGEE. The CDR3 is 13 residues long. The CDR3 DNA follows: TGTGCCAGCAGCTTAGGCCCCAGGGATGAGCAGTTCTTC. This gives the protein CASSLGPRDEQFF.

The rearrangement joins TRBV9 to TRBJ2-1; TRBD1 matches at 10 bases. This CDR3 is built from 13 residues. Germline V gives CDR1 SGDLS, CDR2 YYNGEE. Germline trimming cut 3 bases from V and 10 bases from J; bases unmatched to any gene: 4. The CDR3 DNA reads as TGTGCCAGCAGCGCCGACAGGGGGCCGGAGCAGTTCTTC. This gives the protein CASSADRGPEQFF.

The chain is built from TRBV6-2 or TRBV6-3 and TRBJ2-7; D may be TRBD2 (6 bases). The CDR3 runs 14 residues. Germline-derived CDR1 and CDR2 are MNHEY and SVGEGT. V was trimmed by 2 bases and J by 2 bases, leaving 10 bases between them. The CDR3 reads CASSYKGGTYEQYF. CDR3 coding DNA: TGTGCCAGCAGTTACAAGGGCGGGACCTACGAGCAGTACTTC.